Below, 10 T cell receptor beta chains from the same sample are listed, as sequenced in a study of identical twins. MiXCR, applied by TCRdb to the 5' RACE reads, yields one record per CDR3 protein. The sample consists of roughly 690,000 distinct CDR3 sequences, 5.5% to 6.5% of them appearing once. Sequencing was done on a sample of naive T cells sorted from blood. The source of these receptors is a man between 18 and 35 years old in good health.

This clonotype was counted at least ten times. CDR3 nucleotides: TGTGCCAGCAGTTACTCAGGAGGAGATGCAGAGACCCAGTACTTC. This encodes CASSYSGGDAETQYF. The gene calls are TRBV6-5 and TRBJ2-5; a possible D gene is TRBD2 (5 bases). The CDR3 loop spans 15 amino acids. From germline, CDR1 is MNHEY and CDR2 SVGAGI. Between the trimmed V and J ends, which lost 0 bases and 4 bases, there was a span of 12 bases.

This clonotype was picked up many times. This sequence joins TRBV10-3 and TRBJ2-3, with TRBD2 matching over 8 bases. Trimming at V came to 9 bases and at J to 6 bases, leaving 8 bases not matched to a gene. Germline V gene data show CDR1 as ENHRY and CDR2 as SYGVKD. The CDR3 runs to 13 residues. The CDR3 coding sequence is TGTGCCATGATGCGGGAGGCTGCGGATACGCAGTATTTT. Amino acid sequence: CAMMREAADTQYF.

This clonotype has a handful of counts. This sequence joins TRBV6-5 and TRBJ2-1, with 10 nucleotides matching TRBD2. The ends lost 2 bases at V and 9 bases at J; junction bases unmatched: 10. The CDR3 is made up of 16 amino acids. CDR1 is MNHEY and CDR2 is SVGAGI in the germline V gene. As DNA, the CDR3 is TGTGCCAGCAGTTACAGGCTAGCGGGAGCAGCAGGTGAGCAGTTCTTC. Amino acid sequence: CASSYRLAGAAGEQFF.

This clonotype has a handful of counts. The chain combines TRBV29-1 with TRBJ2-3; D ambiguous. V gave up 8 bases and J gave up 7 bases, with 22 bases separating them. The CDR3 sequence is 14 residues long. Germline V gives CDR1 SQVTM, CDR2 ANQGSEA. The CDR3 protein is CSTKSGFDINTQYF. The CDR3 DNA reads as TGCAGCACAAAATCCGGGTTCGATATTAATACGCAGTATTTT.

This clonotype showed up many times. The rearrangement joins TRBV7-7 to TRBJ2-5; the match to TRBD1 covers 8 bases. Unmatched junction bases numbered 3, after V lost 5 bases and J lost 1 base. CDR1 and CDR2 (germline): SSHAT, FNYEAQ (reference sequence). The CDR3 extends over 14 amino acids. The CDR3: CASSTDRGQETQYF. As DNA, the CDR3 is TGTGCCAGCAGCACAGACAGGGGCCAAGAGACCCAGTACTTC.

Many counts were recorded for this clonotype. The J gene is TRBJ2-4, the V gene TRBV4-3; D is ambiguous. There are 13 residues in the CDR3. The V end was cut by 0 bases, the J end by 4 bases, with 4 bases between. Germline V gene lookup returns CDR1 LGHNA and CDR2 YSLEER. The CDR3 sequence: CASSQEQKNIQYF. In DNA form, the CDR3 reads TGCGCCAGCAGCCAAGAACAGAAAAACATTCAGTACTTC.

This chain connects TRBV19 to TRBJ1-5; 7 bases are shared with TRBD1. This CDR3 comprises 12 residues. The germline gives CDR1 LNHDA, CDR2 SQIVND (reference sequence). V lost 10 bases to trimming and J lost 2 bases; unmatched junction nucleotides: 2. The CDR3 loop reads CATGQGNQPQHF. In DNA, the CDR3 is TGTGCCACCGGACAGGGCAATCAGCCCCAGCATTTT.

This clonotype showed up many times. The rearrangement links TRBV20-1 to TRBJ1-4, with a possible D match to TRBD1 (6 bases). Germline CDR1 reads DFQATT; CDR2 reads SNEGSKA (reference sequence). This CDR3 comprises 14 residues. V shed 5 bases and J shed 4 bases, with 14 bases lying between them. CDR3: CSASGVLGNEKLFF. In DNA, the CDR3 is TGCAGTGCTTCAGGGGTCCTCGGTAATGAAAAACTGTTTTTT.

In its sample, this clonotype was seen a few times. J is TRBJ1-6 and V is TRBV7-2; D gene unclear. Germline CDR1 SGHTA, CDR2 FQGNSA. V lost 1 base and J 6 bases, leaving 7 bases between the germline ends. This CDR3 comprises 14 residues. This CDR3 reads CASSLEQINSPLHF. The CDR3 DNA reads as TGTGCCAGCAGCTTAGAACAGATTAATTCACCCCTCCACTTT.

This clonotype was observed a few times. The J gene is TRBJ2-7, the V gene TRBV11-2; TRBD2 might be the D (6 bases). The CDR3 contains 15 residues. Germline values: CDR1 SGHAT, CDR2 FQNNGV. V was shortened by 2 bases and J by 6 bases, with 17 bases between the two germline ends. CDR3 sequence reads: CASSLILGGIGEQYV. CDR3 sequence (DNA): TGTGCCAGCAGCTTAATACTGGGAGGTATCGGCGAGCAGTACGTC.